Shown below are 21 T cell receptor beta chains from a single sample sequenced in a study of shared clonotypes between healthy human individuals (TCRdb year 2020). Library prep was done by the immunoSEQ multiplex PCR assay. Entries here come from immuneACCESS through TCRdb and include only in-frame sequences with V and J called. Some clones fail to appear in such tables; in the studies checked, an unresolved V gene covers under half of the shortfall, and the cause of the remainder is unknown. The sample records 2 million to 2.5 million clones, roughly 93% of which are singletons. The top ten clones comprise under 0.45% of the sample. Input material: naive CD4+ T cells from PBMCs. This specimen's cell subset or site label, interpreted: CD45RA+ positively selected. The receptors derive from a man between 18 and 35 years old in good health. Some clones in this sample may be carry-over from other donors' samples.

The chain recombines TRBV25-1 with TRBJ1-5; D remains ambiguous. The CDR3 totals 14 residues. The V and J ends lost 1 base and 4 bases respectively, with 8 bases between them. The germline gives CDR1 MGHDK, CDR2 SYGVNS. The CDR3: CASSESWGNQPQHF. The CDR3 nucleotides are TGTGCCAGCAGTGAATCGTGGGGAAATCAGCCCCAGCATTTT.

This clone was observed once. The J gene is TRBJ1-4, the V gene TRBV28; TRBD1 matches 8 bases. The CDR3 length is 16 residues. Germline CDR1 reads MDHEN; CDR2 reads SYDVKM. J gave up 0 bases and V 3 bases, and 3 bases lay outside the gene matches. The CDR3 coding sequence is TGTGCCAGCAGTTTCCCAGGGGGCTCAACTAATGAAAAACTGTTTTTT. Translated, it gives CASSFPGGSTNEKLFF.

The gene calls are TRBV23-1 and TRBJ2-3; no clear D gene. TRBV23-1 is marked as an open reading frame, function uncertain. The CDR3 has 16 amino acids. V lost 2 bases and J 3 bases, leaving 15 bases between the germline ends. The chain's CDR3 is CASSQDLVLTTDTQYF. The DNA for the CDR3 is TGCGCCAGCAGTCAAGATCTGGTCCTAACAACAGATACGCAGTATTTT.

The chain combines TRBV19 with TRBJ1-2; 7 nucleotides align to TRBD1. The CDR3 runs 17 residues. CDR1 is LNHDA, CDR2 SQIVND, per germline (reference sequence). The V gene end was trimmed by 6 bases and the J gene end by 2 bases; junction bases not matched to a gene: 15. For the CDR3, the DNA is TGTGCCAGTAGCGGGACAGTACAACCCAGGGGGAACTATGGCTACACCTTC. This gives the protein CASSGTVQPRGNYGYTF.

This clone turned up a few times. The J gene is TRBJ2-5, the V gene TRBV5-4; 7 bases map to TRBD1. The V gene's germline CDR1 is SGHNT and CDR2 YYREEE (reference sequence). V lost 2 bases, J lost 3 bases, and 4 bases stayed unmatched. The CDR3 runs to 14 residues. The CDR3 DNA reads TGTGCCAGCAGCTTATTGCAGGGGGAAGAGACCCAGTACTTC. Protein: CASSLLQGEETQYF.

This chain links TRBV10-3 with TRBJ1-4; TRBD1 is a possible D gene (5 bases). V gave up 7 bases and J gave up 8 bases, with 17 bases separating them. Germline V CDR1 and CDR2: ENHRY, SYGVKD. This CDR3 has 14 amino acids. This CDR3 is CAITEGVPGEKLFF. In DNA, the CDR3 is TGTGCCATCACCGAAGGGGTGCCGGGGGAAAAACTGTTTTTT.

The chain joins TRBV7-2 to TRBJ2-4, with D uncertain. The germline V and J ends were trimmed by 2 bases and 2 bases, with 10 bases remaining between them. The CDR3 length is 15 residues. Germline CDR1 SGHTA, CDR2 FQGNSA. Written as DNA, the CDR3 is TGTGCCAGCAGCTTACCTAACGCCCCCAAAAACATTCAGTACTTC. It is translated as CASSLPNAPKNIQYF.

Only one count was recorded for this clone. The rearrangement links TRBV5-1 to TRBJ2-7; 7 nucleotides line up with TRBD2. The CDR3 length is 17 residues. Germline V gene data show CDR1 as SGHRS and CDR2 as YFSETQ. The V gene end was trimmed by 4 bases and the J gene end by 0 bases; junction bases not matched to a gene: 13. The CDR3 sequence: CASSPHPGGASSYEQYF. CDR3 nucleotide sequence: TGCGCCAGCAGCCCGCACCCGGGAGGTGCCAGCTCCTACGAGCAGTACTTC.

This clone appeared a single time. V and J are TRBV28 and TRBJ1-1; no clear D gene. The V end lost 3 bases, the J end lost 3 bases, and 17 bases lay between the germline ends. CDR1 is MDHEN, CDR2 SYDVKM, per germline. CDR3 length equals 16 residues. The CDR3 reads CASSFLTRISDTEAFF. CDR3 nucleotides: TGTGCCAGCAGTTTCCTTACTCGTATTTCGGACACTGAAGCTTTCTTT.

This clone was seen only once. CDR3 residues: CASSLQRTPQETQYF. The CDR3, as DNA: TGTGCCAGCAGCTTACAGCGGACCCCGCAAGAGACCCAGTACTTC. The chain is built from TRBV7-8 and TRBJ2-5, with a tentative D call TRBD2 (5 bases). This CDR3 is built from 15 residues. V was trimmed by 2 bases and J by 2 bases, leaving 12 bases between them. Germline V CDR1 and CDR2: SGHVS, FQNEAQ. Looking up the rest from reference TRBV7-8 and TRBJ2-5 gives the full variable domain: GAGVSQSPRYKVAKRGQDVALRCDPISGHVSLFWYQQALGQGPEFLTYFQNEAQLDKSGLPSDRFFAERPEGSVSTLKIQRTQQEDSAVYLCASSLQRTPQETQYFGPGTRLLVL.

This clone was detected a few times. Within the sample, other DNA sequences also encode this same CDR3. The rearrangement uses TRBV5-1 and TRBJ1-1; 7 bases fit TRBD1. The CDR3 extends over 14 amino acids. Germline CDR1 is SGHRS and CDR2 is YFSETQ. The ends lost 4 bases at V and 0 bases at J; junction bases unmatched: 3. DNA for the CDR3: TGCGCCAGCAGCCTCGGGACAGTGAACACTGAAGCTTTCTTT. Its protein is CASSLGTVNTEAFF.

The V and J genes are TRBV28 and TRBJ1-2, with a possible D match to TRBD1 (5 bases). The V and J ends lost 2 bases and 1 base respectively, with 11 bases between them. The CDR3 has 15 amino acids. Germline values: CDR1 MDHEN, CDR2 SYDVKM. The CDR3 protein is CASSLLTGSNYGYTF. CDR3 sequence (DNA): TGTGCCAGCAGTTTACTAACAGGAAGTAACTATGGCTACACCTTC.

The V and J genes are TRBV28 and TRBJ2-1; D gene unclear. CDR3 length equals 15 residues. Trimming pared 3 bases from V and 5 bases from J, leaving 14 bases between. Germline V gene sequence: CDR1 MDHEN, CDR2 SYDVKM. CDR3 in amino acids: CASSLWGMLHNEQFF. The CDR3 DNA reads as TGTGCCAGCAGTTTGTGGGGAATGTTACACAATGAGCAGTTCTTC.

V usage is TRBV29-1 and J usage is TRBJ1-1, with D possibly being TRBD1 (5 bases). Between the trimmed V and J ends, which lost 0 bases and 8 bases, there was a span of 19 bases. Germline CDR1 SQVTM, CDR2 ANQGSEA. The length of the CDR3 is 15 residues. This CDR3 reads CSVEDYYRQVGEAFF. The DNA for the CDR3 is TGCAGCGTTGAAGATTACTACAGGCAAGTGGGAGAAGCTTTCTTT.

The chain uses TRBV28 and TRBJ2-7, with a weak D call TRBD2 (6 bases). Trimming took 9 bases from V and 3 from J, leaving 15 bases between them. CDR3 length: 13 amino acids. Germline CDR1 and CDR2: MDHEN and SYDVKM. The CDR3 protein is CASQTSDRYEQYF. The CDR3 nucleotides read TGTGCCAGTCAGACTAGTGATCGCTACGAGCAGTACTTC.

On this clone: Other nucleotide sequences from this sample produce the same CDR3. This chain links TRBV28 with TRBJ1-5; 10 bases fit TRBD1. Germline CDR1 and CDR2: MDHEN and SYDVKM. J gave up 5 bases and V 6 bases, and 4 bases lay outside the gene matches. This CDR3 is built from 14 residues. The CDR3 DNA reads TGTGCCAGCAGCCCAGGGACAGGGGATCAGCCCCAGCATTTT. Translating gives CASSPGTGDQPQHF.

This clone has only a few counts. CDR3: CAISDPGTTEKLFF. CDR3 sequence (DNA): TGTGCCATCAGTGACCCCGGGACAACTGAAAAACTGTTTTTT. This rearrangement joins TRBV10-3 to TRBJ1-4; tentatively, D is TRBD1 (6 bases). Looked up from germline, CDR1 is ENHRY and CDR2 is SYGVKD. Trimming stripped 3 bases from V and 7 bases from J, with 12 bases between. This CDR3 contains 14 residues.

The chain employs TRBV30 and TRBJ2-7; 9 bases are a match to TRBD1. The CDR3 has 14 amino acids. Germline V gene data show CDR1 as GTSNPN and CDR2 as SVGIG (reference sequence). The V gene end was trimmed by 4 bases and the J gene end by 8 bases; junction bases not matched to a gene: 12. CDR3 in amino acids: CAWTSGQGLGKQYF. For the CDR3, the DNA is TGTGCCTGGACGTCGGGACAGGGACTTGGGAAGCAGTACTTC.

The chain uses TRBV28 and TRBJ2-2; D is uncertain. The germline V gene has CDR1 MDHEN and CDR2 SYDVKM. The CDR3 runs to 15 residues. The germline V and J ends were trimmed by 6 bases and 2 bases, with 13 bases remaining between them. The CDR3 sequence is CASRLPSLNTGELFF. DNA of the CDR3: TGTGCCAGCAGACTACCCTCCCTTAACACCGGGGAGCTGTTTTTT.

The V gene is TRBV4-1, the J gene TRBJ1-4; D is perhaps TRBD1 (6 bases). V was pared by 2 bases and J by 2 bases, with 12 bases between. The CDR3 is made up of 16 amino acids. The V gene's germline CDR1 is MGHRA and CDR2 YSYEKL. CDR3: CASSQTRGPTNEKLFF. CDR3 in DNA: TGCGCCAGCAGCCAAACCAGGGGTCCGACTAATGAAAAACTGTTTTTT.

The CDR3 sequence is CASSDPGRGTGGSEAFF. The CDR3 DNA reads as TGCGCCAGCAGTGACCCTGGTAGGGGGACAGGGGGCTCCGAAGCTTTCTTT. The rearrangement joins TRBV4-1 to TRBJ1-1; TRBD1 matches 12 bases. The CDR3 contains 17 residues. Germline V gene data show CDR1 as MGHRA and CDR2 as YSYEKL. After removal of 6 bases from V and 8 bases from J, the junction contained 16 bases not matched to a gene.